Reported below is one T cell receptor (beta chain). The data derive from a study of blood T cells in healthy people across ages. It was with a sample-barcoded 5' primer and a J-beta primer mix that a second PCR of roughly 6 to 11 cycles was run. Every sample gave at least 2.5 million paired-end reads containing CDR3. TCRdb itself ran the 5' RACE reads through MiXCR, one entry per CDR3 protein. The sample has 580,000 or so distinct CDR3 sequences, roughly 48% seen once. The CDR3 totals 15 residues. Trimming removed 0 bases from V and 7 bases from J, with 14 bases in between. Germline V gene data show CDR1 as LGHNA and CDR2 as YSLEER.

The source of this sequence is an elderly man in good health. The rearrangement uses TRBV4-3 and TRBJ2-3; D is unclear. Sequenced sample: blood. DNA of the CDR3: TGCGCCAGCAGCCAAGAGGAGCGAGTAGGGAATACGCAGTATTTT. Amino acids: CASSQEERVGNTQYF.